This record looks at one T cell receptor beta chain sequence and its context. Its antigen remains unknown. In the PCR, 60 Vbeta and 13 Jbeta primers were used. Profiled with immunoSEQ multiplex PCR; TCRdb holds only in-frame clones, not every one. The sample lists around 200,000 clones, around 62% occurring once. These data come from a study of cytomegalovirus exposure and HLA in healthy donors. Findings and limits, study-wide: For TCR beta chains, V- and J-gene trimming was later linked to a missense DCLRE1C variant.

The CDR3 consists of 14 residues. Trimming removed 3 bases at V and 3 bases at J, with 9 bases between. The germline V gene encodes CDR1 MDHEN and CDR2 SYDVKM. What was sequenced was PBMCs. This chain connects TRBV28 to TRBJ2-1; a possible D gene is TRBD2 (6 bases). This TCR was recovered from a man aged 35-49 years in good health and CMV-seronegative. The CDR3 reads CASSLRGGYNEQFF. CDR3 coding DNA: TGTGCCAGCAGTTTGCGGGGAGGCTACAATGAGCAGTTCTTC. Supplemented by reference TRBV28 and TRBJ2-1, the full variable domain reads DVKVTQSSRYLVKRTGEKVFLECVQDMDHENMFWYRQDPGLGLRLIYFSYDVKMKEKGDIPEGYSVSREKKERFSLILESASTNQTSMYLCASSLRGGYNEQFFGPGTRLTVL.